These 22 T cell receptor beta chains were all obtained from the same sample, sequenced in a study of blood T cell repertoires in COVID-19. Only in-frame clones appear in the TCRdb table, and some are missing; sequencing was by immunoSEQ multiplex PCR. This table has about 180,000 clones, almost 80% appearing once. The sequencing input was peripheral blood. The receptors stem from a woman aged 70-85 years with acute or convalescent COVID-19.

The chain carries TRBV3-1 (or the pseudogene TRBV3-2) and TRBJ2-7; the match to TRBD1 covers 8 bases. The CDR3 is made up of 13 amino acids. The V gene end was trimmed by 4 bases and the J gene end by 3 bases; junction bases not matched to a gene: 2. Germline V gene data show CDR1 as LGHDT and CDR2 as YNNKEL (reference sequence). The CDR3 loop reads CASSRGQGYEQYF. As DNA, the CDR3 is TGTGCCAGCAGCCGAGGACAGGGCTACGAGCAGTACTTC.

This chain connects TRBV12-3 or TRBV12-4 to TRBJ2-5; TRBD2 agrees at 8 bases. The CDR3 spans 13 residues. V gave up 6 bases and J gave up 4 bases; unmatched junction bases: 4. The CDR3 coding sequence is TGTGCCAGCAGCGTAGCGGGGATAGAGACCCAGTACTTC. It encodes CASSVAGIETQYF.

This clone was found a few times. The chain has TRBV7-8 and TRBJ1-6; no clear D gene. Germline V gene data show CDR1 as SGHVS and CDR2 as FQNEAQ. With 5 bases removed from V and 7 bases from J, the gap between germline ends came to 12 bases. This CDR3 spans 14 amino acids. CDR3 in amino acids: CASSRKKHNSPLHF. The CDR3 DNA follows: TGTGCCAGCAGCCGCAAGAAACACAATTCACCCCTCCACTTT.

V and J are TRBV3-1 (or the pseudogene TRBV3-2) and TRBJ2-7, with D perhaps matching TRBD2 (7 bases). Per the germline V gene, CDR1 is LGHDT and CDR2 is YNNKEL (reference sequence). V was clipped by 2 bases and J by 0 bases, with 14 bases between them. The CDR3 sequence is 16 residues long. The CDR3 sequence: CASSQRGGRGSYEQYF. The DNA of the CDR3 is TGTGCCAGCAGCCAAAGGGGGGGAAGGGGCTCCTACGAGCAGTACTTC.

This chain uses TRBV5-1 with TRBJ1-1, with D possibly matching TRBD1 (5 bases). The germline V gene has CDR1 SGHRS and CDR2 YFSETQ. CDR3 length: 15 residues. V lost 1 base and J 1 base, leaving 11 bases between the germline ends. The CDR3 DNA reads TGCGCCAGCAGCTTGTTGAAGGGGAAGAACACTGAAGCTTTCTTT. Translated: CASSLLKGKNTEAFF.

V gene TRBV25-1 combines with J gene TRBJ2-1, with D perhaps TRBD1 (6 bases). Trimming took off 3 bases at V and 9 bases at J, with 18 bases between the two ends. The V gene's germline CDR1 is MGHDK and CDR2 SYGVNS. CDR3 length: 15 amino acids. CDR3: CASSEGGGGLAEQFF. CDR3 DNA sequence: TGTGCCAGCAGTGAGGGTGGGGGCGGACTCGCTGAGCAGTTCTTC. Full variable domain (rest looked up from reference TRBV25-1 and TRBJ2-1): EADIYQTPRYLVIGTGKKITLECSQTMGHDKMYWYQQDPGMELHLIHYSYGVNSTEKGDLSSESTVSRIRTEHFPLTLESARPSHTSQYLCASSEGGGGLAEQFFGPGTRLTVL.

V gene TRBV7-9 combines with J gene TRBJ1-3; 7 bases align to TRBD1. Germline V gives CDR1 SEHNR, CDR2 FQNEAQ (reference sequence). V was clipped by 6 bases and J by 2 bases; unmatched bases: 7. The CDR3 runs 15 residues. CDR3 DNA sequence: TGTGCCAGCAGTCATGACAGGGTCACTGGAAACACCATATATTTT. It yields the protein CASSHDRVTGNTIYF.

This chain links TRBV29-1 with TRBJ2-3; 8 bases map to TRBD2. This CDR3 region has 15 residues. V was pared by 6 bases and J by 4 bases, with 12 bases of the junction left unmatched. From germline, CDR1 is SQVTM and CDR2 ANQGSEA. CDR3 DNA: TGCAGCGTGGCGGGTCGGGAGGGAAGCGCAGATACGCAGTATTTT. Translating gives CSVAGREGSADTQYF.

V usage is TRBV7-9 and J usage is TRBJ2-1; 8 bases line up with TRBD2. The CDR3 extends over 14 amino acids. Germline V CDR1 and CDR2: SEHNR, FQNEAQ (reference sequence). J gave up 0 bases and V 6 bases, and 1 base lay outside the gene matches. The CDR3 DNA sequence: TGTGCCAGCAGAGCGGGAGCCTCCTACAATGAGCAGTTCTTC. Amino acids: CASRAGASYNEQFF.

The chain has TRBV30 and TRBJ2-2; 10 bases fit TRBD2. Germline assignment: CDR1 GTSNPN and CDR2 SVGIG (reference sequence). V shed 2 bases and J 7 bases; nucleotides not matched to a gene: 10. CDR3 size: 16 residues. The CDR3 DNA reads as TGTGCCTGGAGTACTAGACTAGCGGGCTTGGGCGGGGAGCTGTTTTTT. Its translation: CAWSTRLAGLGGELFF.

V gene TRBV19 combines with J gene TRBJ2-2; tentatively, D is TRBD2 (6 bases). The CDR3 totals 16 residues. The germline V and J ends were trimmed by 5 bases and 0 bases, with 13 bases remaining between them. The germline V gene encodes CDR1 LNHDA and CDR2 SQIVND (reference sequence). The CDR3 protein is CASSWAGPPNTGELFF. The DNA of the CDR3 is TGTGCCAGTAGTTGGGCGGGGCCCCCGAACACCGGGGAGCTGTTTTTT. Supplemented by reference TRBV19 and TRBJ2-2, the full variable domain reads DGGITQSPKYLFRKEGQNVTLSCEQNLNHDAMYWYRQDPGQGLRLIYYSQIVNDFQKGDIAEGYSVSREKKESFPLTVTSAQKNPTAFYLCASSWAGPPNTGELFFGEGSRLTVL.

The chain carries TRBV28 and TRBJ2-1; possibly TRBD2 for D (6 bases). Looked up from germline, CDR1 is MDHEN and CDR2 is SYDVKM. This CDR3 spans 12 amino acids. Trimming took 3 bases from V and 12 from J, leaving 12 bases between them. CDR3 amino acids: CASSLRDPLQFF. CDR3 sequence (DNA): TGTGCCAGCAGTTTGCGGGACCCATTGCAGTTCTTC.

The rearrangement uses TRBV15 and TRBJ2-1; TRBD2 aligns across 7 bases. Trimming removed 0 bases from V and 4 bases from J; junction bases left unmatched: 6. There are 16 residues in the CDR3. CDR1 is LNHNV, CDR2 YYDKDF, per germline (reference sequence). The CDR3 region is CATSRDRASGYNEQFF. The DNA for the CDR3 is TGTGCCACCAGCAGAGATAGGGCTAGCGGTTACAATGAGCAGTTCTTC.

This chain links TRBV3-1 (or the pseudogene TRBV3-2) with TRBJ2-2; D remains unclear. With 0 bases removed from V and 5 bases from J, the gap between germline ends came to 7 bases. Germline loops: CDR1 LGHDT, CDR2 YNNKEL (reference sequence). This CDR3 has 14 amino acids. The CDR3 reads CASSQETGTGELFF. The CDR3 DNA reads TGTGCCAGCAGCCAAGAAACGGGTACCGGGGAGCTGTTTTTT.

The chain carries TRBV19 and TRBJ2-2; TRBD1 aligns across 11 bases. Unmatched junction bases numbered 4, after V lost 4 bases and J lost 0 bases. Looked up from germline, CDR1 is LNHDA and CDR2 is SQIVND (reference sequence). The CDR3 runs to 17 residues. This chain's CDR3 is CASSRRTGGSNTGELFF. DNA for the CDR3: TGTGCCAGTAGTAGACGGACAGGGGGCTCGAACACCGGGGAGCTGTTTTTT.

This clone was seen only a few times. The chain carries TRBV19 and TRBJ2-4; D is uncertain. The V end was cut by 2 bases, the J end by 0 bases, with 5 bases between. The germline gives CDR1 LNHDA, CDR2 SQIVND (reference sequence). This CDR3 spans 14 amino acids. The CDR3 loop reads CASSIQLAKNIQYF. CDR3 bases: TGTGCCAGTAGTATACAATTAGCCAAAAACATTCAGTACTTC.

This clone was picked up one time. The chain joins TRBV6-1 to TRBJ1-5; no reliable D call. Germline V gene data show CDR1 as MNHNS and CDR2 as SASEGT. Trimming stripped 3 bases from V and 5 bases from J, with 8 bases between. This CDR3 contains 13 residues. CDR3 region: CASSESPHQPQHF. The CDR3, as DNA: TGTGCCAGCAGTGAGTCCCCTCATCAGCCCCAGCATTTT.

This chain connects TRBV23-1 to TRBJ1-5; 9 nucleotides align to TRBD1. TRBV23-1 is filed as an ORF, its function uncertain. J was trimmed by 2 bases and V by 0 bases; bases with no gene match: 5. There are 17 residues in the CDR3. CDR3 protein: CASSQSGRTGGNQPQHF. The CDR3, as DNA: TGCGCCAGCAGTCAATCAGGTCGGACAGGGGGCAATCAGCCCCAGCATTTT.

The gene calls are TRBV6-1 and TRBJ1-6; D call uncertain. The CDR3 covers 14 residues. The V gene lost 3 bases and the J gene lost 9 bases, with 12 bases spanning the gap. The germline V gene encodes CDR1 MNHNS and CDR2 SASEGT. Written as DNA, the CDR3 is TGTGCCAGCAGTGAGGTTGGACTGGGTTCACCCCTCCACTTT. This gives the protein CASSEVGLGSPLHF.

This rearrangement joins TRBV5-4 to TRBJ2-7; D might be TRBD2 (5 bases). V gave up 0 bases and J gave up 6 bases, with 16 bases separating them. Germline CDR1 SGHNT, CDR2 YYREEE (reference sequence). The CDR3 contains 15 residues. The CDR3 protein is CASSLGHPGISEQYF. The CDR3 region has the DNA TGTGCCAGCAGCTTGGGACATCCGGGGATTTCCGAGCAGTACTTC.

This sequence joins TRBV6-5 and TRBJ2-5; possible D gene TRBD1, 5 bases. CDR1 and CDR2 (germline): MNHEY, SVGAGI. The CDR3 runs 14 residues. V lost 2 bases and J lost 2, with 9 bases in between. CDR3 DNA: TGTGCCAGCAGTTACGGCAGGGTACAAGAGACCCAGTACTTC. Its protein is CASSYGRVQETQYF.

This clone appeared a single time. The rearrangement joins TRBV9 to TRBJ2-2, with 9 bases identical to TRBD2. This CDR3 spans 15 amino acids. V shed 3 bases and J 5 bases; nucleotides not matched to a gene: 5. Germline CDR1 SGDLS, CDR2 YYNGEE. Written as DNA, the CDR3 is TGTGCCAGCAGCGACTGGACTAGCGTTACCGGGGAGCTGTTTTTT. Translated, it gives CASSDWTSVTGELFF.